This TCR beta chain stems from a study of T cells in Graves' hyperthyroidism and ophthalmopathy. Overall study results and limits: Clonotypes that were expanded in thyroid above 0.001 mostly appeared in blood too. Ophthalmopathy was model-predicted a median approximately 6.4 months pre-onset.

Trimming left V 0 bases short and J 0 bases short, with 6 bases between. The CDR3 runs 15 residues. CDR1 LNHNV and CDR2 YYDKDF come from the germline V gene (reference sequence). From RNA transcripts, TCR beta CDR3 regions were amplified. When the TCR CDR3 underwent first-round RT-PCR, the HTBI primer set was used. One entry per CDR3 protein results from TCRdb running MiXCR on the multiplex PCR reads. Of 300,000 to 350,000 distinct CDR3 sequences listed, about 15% were seen once; the top ten hold around 23%. In patients aged 18 to 65, hyperthyroidism was newly diagnosed, with duration under 2 months. Diagnostic decisions used clinical symptoms, serum thyroxine and TRAb, thyroid ultrasound and orbital computed tomography. This clonotype was recorded a few times. The antigen is not known.

Material for sequencing was blood. The clonotype originates from a woman aged 25 to 39 with Graves' hyperthyroidism. This chain links TRBV15 with TRBJ2-1; D is uncertain. CDR3: CATSRDSPSYNEQFF. The CDR3, as DNA: TGTGCCACCAGCAGAGATTCCCCCTCCTACAATGAGCAGTTCTTC.